This T cell receptor (beta chain) was profiled in a study of T cells after posttransplantation cyclophosphamide (TCRdb year 2016). For context, the study as a whole: Using TRB sequencing, the study followed how the T cell repertoire reconstituted after myeloablative bone marrow transplantation in which posttransplantation cyclophosphamide served as GVHD prophylaxis. Samples from about 33 PTCy-treated patients, along with samples from 15 to 20 of their related bone marrow donors, underwent antigen receptor sequencing. TRB sequencing was performed on blood from all 34 PTCy patients with 1-year posttransplant specimens. Up to roughly 3 additional blood samples from 2 to 5.2 years after transplant were also TRB-sequenced in 3 patients, as was pretransplant blood from 4 patients. Because TRA and TRB clonality correlated tightly in roughly nine samples, the subsequent TCR analyses were limited to TRB only. Public TRB sequences were queried against a database of over 3,500 sequences associated with responses to pathogens, tumor antigens, self-antigens and alloantigens.

On this clone: Its specific antigen is unknown. Base-call qualities are not available, and no considerably larger clone is one nucleotide away.

V is cut by 4 bases and J by 0 bases, and the space between the germline ends is 13 bases. Reading the germline V gene gives CDR1 SGHRS and CDR2 YFSETQ. CDR3 length: 15 amino acids, cysteine to phenylalanine. Only the CDR3 part of the read is kept: 45 bases, read in frame from the first base. TRB sequencing used genomic DNA with the immunoSEQ assay at survey resolution or the hsTCRB kit. The authors' pipeline ran thus. The immunoSEQ software handled initial read processing, and the LymphoSeq R package was used for repertoire analyses. Clonality was computed as 1 minus normalized Shannon entropy, and a Gini coefficient was also calculated for each TRB dataset. Phenotypes of unsorted samples were inferred by mapping TRB sequences from sorted subsets of the recipient or donor onto unsorted samples of the same recipient. The table comes from immuneACCESS by way of TCRdb, which keeps in-frame sequences with V and J called. Part of the clones is missing from these tables; in studies checked, under half for an unresolved V gene and the rest for unknown reasons. D and trimming come from the DNA, and the V and J calls and clone size come from that table. In all, the sample holds around 31,000 clones, and 90% to 95% of those were seen once. The biggest ten clones account for approximately 0.1% of the sample.

Broader findings and caveats from the paper: The TRB repertoires of T cells infiltrating skin or GI tract showed only limited overlap with the TRB repertoires of T cells in blood. Across the roughly 40 patients, TRB clonality was highly associated with recipient CMV seropositivity and CMV reactivation, and diversity with PTCy was similar to that in the CNI/methotrexate controls. Donor-recipient similarity was low at 1-2 months but rose over the first year, and later blood repertoires were often dominated by donor CD8+ memory clones.

To count as naive, T cells had to be viable CD3+CD4+ or CD3+CD8+ cells with a CCR7+CD45RA+CD45RO-CD95-CD27+CD28+ profile. Peripheral blood samples were provided by related bone marrow donors on the day of marrow donation. Peripheral blood and bone marrow mononuclear cells were isolated by Ficoll-Hypaque density centrifugation and were cryopreserved. Sorting of CD4+ and CD8+ T cells, including naive and memory subsets, was performed by FACS on a FACSAria II. The TCR originated in a man in his thirties or forties in good health and a related stem cell transplant donor. The rearranged chain carries TRBV5-1 and TRBJ2-5; TRBD1 is a weak D gene call, 6 bases matching. The sample consisted of naive CD4+ T cells sorted from blood. The CDR3 is CASSTGTNYQETQYF. The sequenced DNA is TGCGCCAGCAGCACCGGGACAAACTACCAAGAGACCCAGTACTTC.